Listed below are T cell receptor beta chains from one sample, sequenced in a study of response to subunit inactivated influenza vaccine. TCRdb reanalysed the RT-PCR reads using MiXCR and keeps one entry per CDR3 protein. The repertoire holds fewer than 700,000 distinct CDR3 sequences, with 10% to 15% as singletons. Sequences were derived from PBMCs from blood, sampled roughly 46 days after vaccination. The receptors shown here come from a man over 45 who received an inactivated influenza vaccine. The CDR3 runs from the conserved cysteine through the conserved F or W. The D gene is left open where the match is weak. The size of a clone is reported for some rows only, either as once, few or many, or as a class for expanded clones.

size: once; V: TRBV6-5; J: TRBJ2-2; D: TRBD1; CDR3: CASSYSGTANTGELFF; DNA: TGTGCCAGCAGTTACTCCGGGACAGCCAACACCGGGGAGCTGTTTTTT
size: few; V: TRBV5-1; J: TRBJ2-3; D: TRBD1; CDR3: CASSLEGQGLRGTDTQYF; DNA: TGCGCCAGCAGCTTGGAGGGACAGGGGCTAAGGGGCACAGATACGCAGTATTTT
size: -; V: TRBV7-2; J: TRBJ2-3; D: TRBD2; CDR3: CASRVRAGGGDTQYF; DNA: TGTGCCAGCAGGGTCCGCGCGGGAGGTGGAGATACGCAGTATTTT
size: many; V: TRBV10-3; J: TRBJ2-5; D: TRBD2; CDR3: CAAGAGGKETQYF; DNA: TGTGCCGCCGGAGCGGGGGGGAAAGAGACCCAGTACTTC
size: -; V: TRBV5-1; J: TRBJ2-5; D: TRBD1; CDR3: CASSVGTGVGETQYF; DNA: TGCGCCAGCAGCGTGGGGACAGGGGTTGGAGAGACCCAGTACTTC
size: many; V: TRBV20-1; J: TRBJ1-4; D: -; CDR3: CSARDLLATNEKLFF; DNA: TGCAGTGCTAGAGATTTATTAGCAACTAATGAAAAACTGTTTTTT
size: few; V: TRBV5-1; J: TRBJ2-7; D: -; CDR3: CASSYTGPSRVAEQYF; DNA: TGCGCCAGCAGCTATACAGGGCCCTCTCGAGTTGCCGAGCAGTACTTC
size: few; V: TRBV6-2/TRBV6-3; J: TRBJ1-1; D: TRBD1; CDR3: CASSYNDRGWITEAFF; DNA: TGTGCCAGCAGTTACAACGACAGGGGTTGGATCACTGAAGCTTTCTTT
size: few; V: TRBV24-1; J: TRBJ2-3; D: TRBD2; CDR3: CATQVAGGHADTQYF; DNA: TGTGCCACCCAGGTAGCGGGGGGGCATGCAGATACGCAGTATTTT
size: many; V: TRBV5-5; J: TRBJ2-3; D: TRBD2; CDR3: CASSWTRLADTQYF; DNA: TGTGCCAGCAGCTGGACTAGACTGGCAGATACGCAGTATTTT
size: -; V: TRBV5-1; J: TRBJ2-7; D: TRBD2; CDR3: CASSFSSGGPYEQYF; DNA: TGCGCCAGCAGCTTCTCCAGCGGGGGTCCTTACGAGCAGTACTTC
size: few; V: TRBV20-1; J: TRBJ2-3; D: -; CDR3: CSASLPGSATDTQYF; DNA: TGCAGTGCTAGTCTTCCGGGGTCTGCCACAGATACGCAGTATTTT
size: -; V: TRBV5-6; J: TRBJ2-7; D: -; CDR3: CASSLLTGYEQYF; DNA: TGTGCCAGCAGCTTACTGACAGGCTACGAGCAGTACTTC
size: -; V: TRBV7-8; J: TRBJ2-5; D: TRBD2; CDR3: CASSLVRTSGRETQYF; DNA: TGTGCCAGCAGCTTAGTCCGGACTAGCGGGAGGGAGACCCAGTACTTC
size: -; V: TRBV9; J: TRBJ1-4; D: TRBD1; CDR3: CASSVVGTGDEKLFF; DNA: TGTGCCAGCAGCGTAGTAGGGACAGGAGATGAAAAACTGTTTTTT
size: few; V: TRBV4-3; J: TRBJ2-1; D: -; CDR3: CASSQEWSSYNEQFF; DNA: TGCGCCAGCAGCCAAGAATGGAGCTCCTACAATGAGCAGTTCTTC
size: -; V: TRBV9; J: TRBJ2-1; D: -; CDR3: CASSVEGLSSYNEQFF; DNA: TGTGCCAGCAGCGTAGAAGGCTTGAGCTCCTACAATGAGCAGTTCTTC
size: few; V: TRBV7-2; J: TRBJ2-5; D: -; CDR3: CASSLGVAKETQYF; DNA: TGTGCCAGCAGCTTAGGTGTAGCAAAAGAGACCCAGTACTTC
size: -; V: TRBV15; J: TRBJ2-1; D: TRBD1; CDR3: CATSRARQGADNEQFF; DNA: TGTGCCACCAGCAGAGCTCGGCAGGGGGCTGACAATGAGCAGTTCTTC
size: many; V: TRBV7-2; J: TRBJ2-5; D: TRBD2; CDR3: CASSWFVAGVQETQYF; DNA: TGTGCCAGCAGCTGGTTCGTAGCGGGAGTACAAGAGACCCAGTACTTC
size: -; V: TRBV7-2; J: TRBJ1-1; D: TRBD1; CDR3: CASSANRGRVNTEAFF; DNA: TGTGCCAGCAGCGCTAACAGGGGCCGCGTGAACACTGAAGCTTTCTTT
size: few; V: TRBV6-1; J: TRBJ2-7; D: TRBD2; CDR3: CASRGLAGGLDEQYF; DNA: TGTGCCAGCAGGGGACTAGCGGGGGGCCTCGACGAGCAGTACTTC
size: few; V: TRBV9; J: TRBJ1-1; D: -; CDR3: CASSVGPGKDTEAFF; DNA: TGTGCCAGCAGCGTAGGTCCAGGGAAGGATACTGAAGCTTTCTTT
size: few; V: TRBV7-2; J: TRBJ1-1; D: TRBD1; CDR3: CASSLVGGTGGTEAFF; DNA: TGTGCCAGCAGCTTAGTAGGAGGGACAGGGGGCACTGAAGCTTTCTTT
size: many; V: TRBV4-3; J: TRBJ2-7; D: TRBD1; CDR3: CASSLDDDRAYEQYF; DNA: TGCGCCAGCAGCCTGGATGATGACAGGGCCTACGAGCAGTACTTC
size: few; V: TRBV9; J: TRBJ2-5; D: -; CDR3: CASSKTSGETQYF; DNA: TGTGCCAGCAGCAAGACTAGTGGGGAGACCCAGTACTTC
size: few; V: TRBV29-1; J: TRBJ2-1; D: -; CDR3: CSVGARTSSYNEQFF; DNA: TGCAGCGTTGGGGCCAGGACGAGCTCCTACAATGAGCAGTTCTTC
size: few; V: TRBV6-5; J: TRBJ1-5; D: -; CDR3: CASSTLGDTNQPQHF; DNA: TGTGCCAGCAGTACTTTAGGGGACACCAATCAGCCCCAGCATTTT
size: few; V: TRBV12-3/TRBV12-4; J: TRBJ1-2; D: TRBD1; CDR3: CASSFDRGSGYTF; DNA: TGTGCCAGCAGTTTCGACAGGGGGTCTGGCTACACCTTC
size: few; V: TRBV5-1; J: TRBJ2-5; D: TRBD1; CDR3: CASSAHRGETQYF; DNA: TGCGCCAGCAGCGCCCACAGGGGGGAGACCCAGTACTTC